What follows are 23 T cell receptor beta chains derived from one specimen sequenced in a study of Ad26.COV2.S vaccination and SARS-CoV-2 variants. Sequencing was performed with immunoSEQ multiplex PCR; in TCRdb, only in-frame clones are kept and a portion is missing. The sample holds hundreds of thousands of clones, 80% to 90% seen once. Noted treatment: about 20 received Ad26.COV2.S at low or high dose, single or two shots; 5 received placebo; per-sample allocation not given. Sampling happened 63 days after the first vaccine or placebo injection. Here the sequenced sample was peripheral blood, taken in a trial of Ad26.COV2.S vaccine versus placebo. All receptors derive from a person aged 18-65 years who received the Ad26.COV2.S COVID-19 vaccine or a placebo.

This clone came up once. The V gene is TRBV27, the J gene TRBJ1-2; D is perhaps TRBD1 (5 bases). This CDR3 spans 15 amino acids. Germline-derived CDR1 and CDR2 are MNHEY and SMNVEV (reference sequence). V was clipped by 3 bases and J by 0 bases, with 11 bases between them. The CDR3: CASSFSPGPNYGYTF. The CDR3 DNA sequence: TGTGCCAGCAGTTTTTCCCCAGGGCCTAACTATGGCTACACCTTC.

J is TRBJ2-7 and V is TRBV29-1; possibly TRBD2 for D (6 bases). Trimming pared 4 bases from V and 6 bases from J, leaving 16 bases between. CDR1 SQVTM and CDR2 ANQGSEA come from the germline V gene. This CDR3 region has 13 residues. The CDR3 bases are TGCAGCGTTGCGGCTTCGGGGGTCGGCGAGCAGTACTTC. Protein: CSVAASGVGEQYF.

V and J are TRBV7-9 and TRBJ1-4; possibly TRBD1 for D (6 bases). The CDR3 is 15 residues long. Trimming cost V 2 bases and J 5 bases, with 12 bases left between them. Per germline, CDR1 SEHNR and CDR2 FQNEAQ (reference sequence). The DNA for the CDR3 is TGTGCCAGCAGCTTAAGTGGCCAGGGGAATGAAAAACTGTTTTTT. It specifies CASSLSGQGNEKLFF.

The chain has TRBV7-9 and TRBJ1-1, with 7 bases matching TRBD1. Losses at the gene ends were 5 bases for V and 5 bases for J; bases not matched to a gene: 5. This CDR3 comprises 13 residues. Germline V lookup: CDR1 SEHNR, CDR2 FQNEAQ (reference sequence). The CDR3 nucleotides are TGTGCCAGCAGCAAGGGGGCAGGTACTGAAGCTTTCTTT. Translated: CASSKGAGTEAFF.

The chain recombines TRBV5-1 with TRBJ2-7, with 9 bases matching TRBD1. With V trimmed by 2 bases and J by 2 bases, 11 bases remained unmatched. Germline CDR1 SGHRS, CDR2 YFSETQ. The length of the CDR3 is 17 residues. Here the CDR3 reads CASSFRATGQGAYEQYF. Here the CDR3 DNA reads TGCGCCAGCAGCTTCAGGGCGACGGGACAGGGCGCCTACGAGCAGTACTTC.

The chain couples TRBV2 to TRBJ2-7; TRBD1 is a possible D gene (6 bases). The germline V and J ends were trimmed by 9 bases and 0 bases, with 15 bases remaining between them. The CDR3 has 14 residues. Germline CDR1 reads SNHLY; CDR2 reads FYNNEI. The CDR3 spells CASRGDTNSYEQYF. In nucleotides, the CDR3 is TGTGCCAGTCGTGGGGACACCAACTCCTACGAGCAGTACTTC.

The chain links TRBV7-9 to TRBJ2-7; TRBD2 matches at 8 bases. The CDR3 has 16 amino acids. The germline V gene has CDR1 SEHNR and CDR2 FQNEAQ (reference sequence). With 4 bases clipped from V and 3 bases from J, the junction kept 11 bases outside the gene matches. CDR3 in amino acids: CASSSQTSVEFYEQYF. CDR3 DNA sequence: TGTGCCAGCAGCTCCCAGACTAGCGTTGAATTCTACGAGCAGTACTTC. The whole variable domain, remainder taken from reference TRBV7-9 and TRBJ2-7, is DTGVSQNPRHKITKRGQNVTFRCDPISEHNRLYWYRQTLGQGPEFLTYFQNEAQLEKSRLLSDRFSAERPKGSFSTLEIQRTEQGDSAMYLCASSSQTSVEFYEQYFGPGTRLTVT.

The genes are TRBV7-2 and TRBJ2-1; TRBD1 is a possible D gene (6 bases). Germline V gene data show CDR1 as SGHTA and CDR2 as FQGNSA. Trimming took off 2 bases at V and 2 bases at J, with 10 bases between the two ends. The CDR3 runs 15 residues. CDR3 nucleotides: TGTGCCAGCAGCTTATCAGGGGCGACCTACAATGAGCAGTTCTTC. Translation gives CASSLSGATYNEQFF.

V gene TRBV6-2 or TRBV6-3 combines with J gene TRBJ2-2; D is possibly TRBD1 (6 bases). Germline V lookup: CDR1 MNHEY, CDR2 SVGEGT. V lost 6 bases and J 2 bases, leaving 10 bases between the germline ends. This CDR3 is built from 14 residues. The CDR3 nucleotides read TGTGCCAGCAGCCAGGGGCGAAACACCGGGGAGCTGTTTTTT. As protein: CASSQGRNTGELFF.

The chain is built from TRBV25-1 and TRBJ2-3, with D possibly matching TRBD2 (6 bases). The CDR3 consists of 14 residues. Germline values: CDR1 MGHDK, CDR2 SYGVNS. V lost 2 bases and J lost 3, with 9 bases in between. The CDR3 loop is CASSEDGSTDTQYF. CDR3 nucleotide sequence: TGTGCCAGCAGTGAAGACGGGAGTACAGATACGCAGTATTTT. Together with reference TRBV25-1 and TRBJ2-3, the CDR3 gives the full variable domain: EADIYQTPRYLVIGTGKKITLECSQTMGHDKMYWYQQDPGMELHLIHYSYGVNSTEKGDLSSESTVSRIRTEHFPLTLESARPSHTSQYLCASSEDGSTDTQYFGPGTRLTVL.

V and J are TRBV12-3 or TRBV12-4 and TRBJ1-1; 7 bases align to TRBD1. The CDR3 length is 13 residues. J gave up 10 bases and V 1 base, and 6 bases lay outside the gene matches. The DNA for the CDR3 is TGTGCCAGCAGTTTAGAGACGACAGGGACAGCTTTCTTT. It codes for CASSLETTGTAFF.

V and J are TRBV4-2 and TRBJ2-1, with D perhaps given as TRBD1 or TRBD2 (5 bases each). CDR3 length: 14 amino acids. V gave up 2 bases and J gave up 6 bases, with 11 bases separating them. Germline CDR1 and CDR2: LGHNA and YNFKEQ. DNA for the CDR3: TGTGCCAGCAGCCAATCCCCGGGGACCAATGAGCAGTTCTTC. Translating it yields CASSQSPGTNEQFF.

The chain uses TRBV27 and TRBJ2-5; a possible D gene is TRBD1 (7 bases). The CDR3 is 16 residues long. V was shortened by 6 bases and J by 5 bases, with 22 bases between the two germline ends. CDR1 is MNHEY and CDR2 is SMNVEV in the germline V gene (reference sequence). CDR3 sequence (DNA): TGTGCCAGCAGCCCCGGCGAGACAGGGAGGCGCGAGACCCAGTACTTC. This codes for CASSPGETGRRETQYF.

J is TRBJ2-1 and V is TRBV15; TRBD1 aligns across 9 bases. This CDR3 spans 16 amino acids. Germline V gives CDR1 LNHNV, CDR2 YYDKDF (reference sequence). Losses at the gene ends were 3 bases for V and 3 bases for J; bases not matched to a gene: 6. CDR3 protein: CATSSGGDRDYNEQFF. CDR3 in DNA: TGTGCCACCAGCAGTGGAGGGGACAGGGACTACAATGAGCAGTTCTTC.

This chain connects TRBV29-1 to TRBJ1-2; D remains ambiguous. This CDR3 has 12 residues. Trimming shortened V by 7 bases and J by 3 bases, and 12 bases separated the two germline ends. Per the germline V gene, CDR1 is SQVTM and CDR2 is ANQGSEA. CDR3: CSAEDSDYGYTF. The CDR3 nucleotides read TGCAGCGCCGAGGACTCCGACTATGGCTACACCTTC.

This sequence joins TRBV18 and TRBJ2-7, with a possible D match to TRBD2 (6 bases). The CDR3 loop spans 15 amino acids. The germline V and J ends were trimmed by 3 bases and 4 bases, with 16 bases remaining between them. Germline V gene sequence: CDR1 KGHSH, CDR2 LQKENI. The DNA of the CDR3 is TGTGCCAGCTCACCGGGAGGCAGTTTCACTTACGAGCAGTACTTC. This gives the protein CASSPGGSFTYEQYF.

The chain carries TRBV27 and TRBJ1-6; the match to TRBD1 covers 9 bases. Germline CDR1 reads MNHEY; CDR2 reads SMNVEV (reference sequence). V lost 1 base to trimming and J lost 8 bases; unmatched junction nucleotides: 9. The CDR3 spans 17 residues. CDR3 nucleotides: TGTGCCAGCAGTTTATGGACAGGGGTGCAGGGGCATTCACCCCTCCACTTT. This sequence encodes CASSLWTGVQGHSPLHF.

The V gene is TRBV18, the J gene TRBJ2-7; D gene unclear. Germline V gene data show CDR1 as KGHSH and CDR2 as LQKENI. The V and J ends lost 3 bases and 4 bases respectively, with 13 bases between them. The CDR3 is 14 residues long. The chain's CDR3 is CASSPAEVRYEQYF. The CDR3 DNA reads TGTGCCAGCTCACCCGCAGAGGTCCGATACGAGCAGTACTTC.

V gene TRBV7-9 combines with J gene TRBJ2-1; perhaps TRBD2 as D (6 bases). The V gene lost 5 bases and the J gene lost 0 bases, with 14 bases spanning the gap. Germline CDR1 and CDR2: SEHNR and FQNEAQ (reference sequence). CDR3 length: 16 residues. The CDR3 nucleotides read TGTGCCAGCAGCATAGGGGACTCTAGCTCCTACAATGAGCAGTTCTTC. This gives the protein CASSIGDSSSYNEQFF.

The rearrangement links TRBV5-1 to TRBJ1-2, with 8 bases that match TRBD1. The CDR3 runs to 16 residues. Trimming cost V 0 bases and J 1 base; bases outside gene matches: 5. Germline V lookup: CDR1 SGHRS, CDR2 YFSETQ. CDR3: CASSLVSGGYNYGYTF. Here the CDR3 DNA reads TGCGCCAGCAGCTTGGTTTCAGGGGGCTATAACTATGGCTACACCTTC.

The chain employs TRBV5-6 and TRBJ2-7; 9 nucleotides match TRBD1. With V trimmed by 5 bases and J by 7 bases, 4 bases remained unmatched. Germline assignment: CDR1 SGHDT and CDR2 YYEEEE. This CDR3 spans 12 amino acids. The CDR3 nucleotides read TGTGCCAGCAGTTGGGGGACAGGGGAGCAGTACTTC. Amino acid sequence: CASSWGTGEQYF.

The CDR3 DNA sequence: TGTGCCACCAGCGCCAGGACGCAGAGCTCCTACGAGCAGTACTTC. Translating gives CATSARTQSSYEQYF. This chain connects TRBV15 to TRBJ2-7; D ambiguous. The V gene's germline CDR1 is LNHNV and CDR2 YYDKDF (reference sequence). V was cut by 5 bases and J by 0 bases, with 14 bases left in between. The length of the CDR3 is 15 residues.

The genes are TRBV18 and TRBJ2-5; TRBD1 matches 7 bases. Per the germline V gene, CDR1 is KGHSH and CDR2 is LQKENI. The CDR3 loop spans 16 amino acids. V was clipped by 3 bases and J by 4 bases; unmatched bases: 11. CDR3 nucleotides: TGTGCCAGCTCACCGTCCTCCGGGACAGAGTTAGAGACCCAGTACTTC. Amino acid sequence: CASSPSSGTELETQYF.